This TCR beta chain was obtained from a study of OX40 agonist ivuxolimab in advanced cancers. About the investigation overall: Ivuxolimab, which targeted the costimulatory receptor OX40 (CD134), was an agonistic, fully human IgG2 monoclonal antibody. Intravenous ivuxolimab was administered to patients every 2 weeks at six dose levels: 0.01, 0.1, 0.3, 1.5, 3 and 10 mg/kg. The monotherapy dose-escalation portion (N of about 50 patients) of the phase I ivuxolimab trial is reported in the paper. In the dose-escalation cohort, roughly 80% of patients were male, and the mean age was approximately 60 years, with a range of roughly 23 to 85. The purpose of peripheral TCRbeta sequencing was to test whether ivuxolimab changed TCR sequence diversity and led to clonal T-cell expansion. Prior anti-PD-1, anti-PD-L1 or anti-CTLA-4 therapy was permitted, and 35% to 40% of dose-escalation patients had received checkpoint inhibitors. Of the approximately 50 dose-escalation patients, hepatocellular carcinoma was present in about 20, melanoma in around 15, renal cell carcinoma in 9 and head and neck cancer in 9. Three dose-escalation patients achieved partial responses, one with hepatocellular carcinoma and two with cutaneous melanoma. Study-wide findings and limitations: On average, CD8+ T cells showed more expanded clones than CD4+ T cells after ivuxolimab. At doses of 0.1 to 3.0 mg/kg, clonal expansion of both CD4+ and CD8+ T cells in blood was seen between baseline and week 6. The antigen specificity of the peripheral T cells that underwent clonal expansion was not determined. Low levels of normalized T-cell clonal expansion were also shown by some nonresponding patients. Partial responders in the 0.1-3.0 mg/kg groups had among the lowest normalized peripheral clonal expansion, especially among CD8+ T cells.

The junction carries 21 bases between V and J, which are trimmed by 1 base and 2 bases respectively. From its cysteine to its phenylalanine, the CDR3 spans 18 amino acids. Only the CDR3 region is kept as DNA, spanning 54 bases read in frame from base 1. CDR1 is given as MGHRA and CDR2 as YSYEKL, both from the germline V gene. Patients with a history of autoimmune disease or receiving systemic immunosuppression were excluded from the trial. Peripheral blood for TCR sequencing was collected from all dose cohorts at baseline, on cycle 4 day 1, and on cycle 7 day 1. Samples came from an open-label, multicenter, first-in-human phase I dose-escalation trial of ivuxolimab. Adults with locally advanced or metastatic head and neck squamous cell, hepatocellular, melanoma or renal cell carcinoma were enrolled in the trial. Before TCR sequencing, CD4+ and CD8+ T cells were separately sorted from peripheral blood.

Genomic DNA was isolated from the sorted cells so that the TCRbeta CDR3 region could be sequenced. The immunoSEQ Assay was used to sequence the TCRbeta CDR3 regions. What TCRdb holds here is the immuneACCESS table cut down to in-frame rearrangements. Part of the clones is not present; checked against another copy, under half of the missing clones reflect an unresolved V gene, and the others are unexplained. The sample includes about 26,000 clones, with approximately 90% observed a single time. Approximately 19% of the sample belongs to the ten largest clones. The table lists this clone with a count of one. The clone's antigen remains unknown. No per-base quality is available; no much larger clone lies one base away.

The rearranged chain carries TRBV4-1 and TRBJ2-7, and perhaps TRBD1 as D gene, on 6 matching bases. The receptor was isolated from an adult with an advanced solid tumor such as melanoma, head and neck, liver or kidney cancer. The input for sequencing was CD4+ or CD8+ T cells sorted from blood, taken in a trial of the OX40 agonist ivuxolimab. The DNA sequence is TGCGCCAGCAGCCAAGCCCCGGACAGCGATGATTACCCCTACGAGCAGTACTTC. It specifies CASSQAPDSDDYPYEQYF.